The 19 T cell receptor beta chains in this list originate from one sample, sequenced in a study of CD8 T cells in Susac syndrome. Reverse transcription of roughly 0.45 to 1 ug RNA was carried out with random hexamers. TCRdb used MiXCR to reprocess the immunoSEQ multiplex PCR reads, holding one entry per CDR3 protein. The data show some 150,000 distinct CDR3 sequences, with 94% seen just once and just over 0.2% held by the top ten. Specimen: CD8+ T cells from PBMCs. The receptors were sampled from a human donor with multiple sclerosis.

V is TRBV28 and J is TRBJ1-6; a possible D gene is TRBD1 (5 bases). The CDR3 is 14 residues long. V lost 7 bases to trimming and J lost 10 bases, with 17 bases between them. In germline, CDR1 is MDHEN, CDR2 SYDVKM. The DNA for the CDR3 is TGTGCCAGCACCACGGAGGGACTAAAATCACCCCTCCACTTT. Protein sequence: CASTTEGLKSPLHF. The full variable domain, with the rest looked up from reference TRBV28 and TRBJ1-6, is DVKVTQSSRYLVKRTGEKVFLECVQDMDHENMFWYRQDPGLGLRLIYFSYDVKMKEKGDIPEGYSVSREKKERFSLILESASTNQTSMYLCASTTEGLKSPLHFGNGTRLTVT.

The chain carries TRBV30 and TRBJ2-7, with 7 positions matching TRBD1. This CDR3 has 14 residues. CDR1 and CDR2 from the germline V gene are GTSNPN and SVGIG (reference sequence). The V and J ends lost 1 base and 2 bases, in that order; junction bases with no gene match: 5. The CDR3 nucleotides read TGTGCCTGGAGTGGGCAGGGGACAGCCTACGAGCAGTACTTC. Translation: CAWSGQGTAYEQYF.

The chain employs TRBV9 and TRBJ1-2; 7 bases match TRBD1. CDR1 is SGDLS and CDR2 is YYNGEE in the germline V gene. Germline trimming cut 4 bases from V and 4 bases from J; bases unmatched to any gene: 7. CDR3 length: 14 amino acids. The CDR3 region has the DNA TGTGCCAGCAGCCAGGGGGGCCTCGGCTATGGCTACACCTTC. As protein: CASSQGGLGYGYTF.

This rearrangement joins TRBV11-2 to TRBJ2-1, with D unclear. This CDR3 is 12 amino acids long. Germline CDR1 SGHAT, CDR2 FQNNGV. V was trimmed by 10 bases and J by 7 bases, leaving 14 bases between them. CDR3 sequence (DNA): TGTGCCATCCTTCTTGGAGCAAATGAGCAGTTCTTC. Protein product: CAILLGANEQFF.

This clonotype was counted once. The rearrangement joins TRBV29-1 to TRBJ2-1; the match to TRBD1 covers 10 bases. J was trimmed by 8 bases and V by 7 bases; bases with no gene match: 8. This CDR3 contains 13 residues. Germline V gene data show CDR1 as SQVTM and CDR2 as ANQGSEA. CDR3: CSGRDRGYDEQFF. Written as DNA, the CDR3 is TGCAGCGGCCGGGACAGGGGATACGATGAGCAGTTCTTC.

The chain links TRBV30 to TRBJ2-1, with TRBD2 matching 7 bases. J was trimmed by 0 bases and V by 2 bases; bases with no gene match: 7. This CDR3 region has 16 residues. The V gene's germline CDR1 is GTSNPN and CDR2 SVGIG (reference sequence). CDR3 DNA sequence: TGTGCCTGGAGTCAGGGACTACCGAGCTCCTACAATGAGCAGTTCTTC. This gives the protein CAWSQGLPSSYNEQFF.

This chain uses TRBV29-1 with TRBJ2-3, with D possibly called TRBD1 or TRBD2 (5 bases each). The CDR3 extends over 15 amino acids. The germline V gene has CDR1 SQVTM and CDR2 ANQGSEA. V lost 6 bases to trimming and J lost 6 bases, with 22 bases between them. The CDR3 DNA is TGCAGCGTGCCACCCGGGACCGAGTACGGTGATACGCAGTATTTT. This sequence encodes CSVPPGTEYGDTQYF.

The chain couples TRBV25-1 to TRBJ2-2; D not certain. Deletions cut 4 bases from V and 8 bases from J, with 8 bases between. This CDR3 comprises 12 residues. Germline V gene data show CDR1 as MGHDK and CDR2 as SYGVNS. CDR3 in amino acids: CASSGTRGELFF. The DNA of the CDR3 is TGTGCCAGCAGTGGGACCCGAGGGGAGCTGTTTTTT.

The chain recombines TRBV20-1 with TRBJ1-3; no clear D. The germline V and J ends were trimmed by 6 bases and 0 bases, with 18 bases remaining between them. The CDR3 is made up of 16 amino acids. Germline V gene sequence: CDR1 DFQATT, CDR2 SNEGSKA (reference sequence). The CDR3 bases are TGCAGTGCAGACCCCTTCCCTGACATCTCTGGAAACACCATATATTTT. Translated, it gives CSADPFPDISGNTIYF.

The CDR3 sequence is CAWNPTGGFADTQYF. The CDR3 DNA reads TGTGCCTGGAATCCTACAGGGGGGTTTGCAGATACGCAGTATTTT. The V gene is TRBV30, the J gene TRBJ2-3; 8 bases are shared with TRBD1. Unmatched junction bases numbered 10, after V lost 4 bases and J lost 4 bases. The CDR3 is 15 amino acids. Germline V CDR1 and CDR2: GTSNPN, SVGIG (reference sequence). The whole variable domain, remainder taken from reference TRBV30 and TRBJ2-3, is SQTIHQWPATLVQPVGSPLSLECTVEGTSNPNLYWYRQAAGRGLQLLFYSVGIGQISSEVPQNLSASRPQDRQFILSSKKLLLSDSGFYLCAWNPTGGFADTQYFGPGTRLTVL.

This chain connects TRBV27 to TRBJ2-1; D might be TRBD1 (5 bases). V was clipped by 0 bases and J by 6 bases, with 9 bases between them. CDR1 and CDR2 (germline): MNHEY, SMNVEV (reference sequence). The length of the CDR3 is 14 residues. Here the CDR3 DNA reads TGTGCCAGCAGTTTATCGGGGCAGTTCAATGAGCAGTTCTTC. This codes for CASSLSGQFNEQFF.

The V call is TRBV27, the J call TRBJ2-1, with D possibly called TRBD1 or TRBD2 (5 bases each). CDR1 MNHEY and CDR2 SMNVEV come from the germline V gene (reference sequence). Trimming removed 3 bases from V and 0 bases from J, with 9 bases in between. The CDR3 loop spans 15 amino acids. The CDR3 is CASSLGVSSYNEQFF. The CDR3 region has the DNA TGTGCCAGCAGTTTGGGGGTAAGCTCCTACAATGAGCAGTTCTTC.

The chain uses TRBV14 and TRBJ2-3; possible D gene TRBD1, 5 bases. Germline loops: CDR1 SGHDN, CDR2 FVKESK. V shed 2 bases and J shed 1 base, with 19 bases lying between them. The CDR3 has 18 residues. The CDR3 DNA reads as TGTGCCAGCAGCCAACTCCTACCCACAGGCATCGGCACAGATACGCAGTATTTT. Translated, it gives CASSQLLPTGIGTDTQYF.

The genes are TRBV6-6 and TRBJ2-7; D not certain. The germline V and J ends were trimmed by 2 bases and 3 bases, with 5 bases remaining between them. Germline CDR1 and CDR2: MNHNY and SVGAGI (reference sequence). CDR3 length equals 12 residues. The CDR3 spells CASSYGVYEQYF. In DNA form, the CDR3 reads TGTGCCAGCAGTTACGGGGTCTACGAGCAGTACTTC.

This clonotype was observed a single time. This chain connects TRBV25-1 to TRBJ1-2; D is unclear. V lost 8 bases to trimming and J lost 2 bases, with 12 bases between them. Germline-derived CDR1 and CDR2 are MGHDK and SYGVNS. This CDR3 is built from 13 residues. CDR3 in amino acids: CASRSDTNYGYTF. The CDR3 nucleotides are TGTGCCAGCCGCTCAGACACCAACTATGGCTACACCTTC.

The chain couples TRBV20-1 to TRBJ1-3, with 7 bases matching TRBD1. The ends lost 6 bases at V and 0 bases at J; junction bases unmatched: 5. The CDR3 extends over 14 amino acids. CDR1 and CDR2 (germline): DFQATT, SNEGSKA (reference sequence). Here the CDR3 reads CSASDRTSGNTIYF. CDR3 bases: TGCAGTGCCTCGGACAGGACCTCTGGAAACACCATATATTTT.

The chain is built from TRBV7-9 and TRBJ1-2; no firm D call. The CDR3 runs 14 residues. From germline, CDR1 is SEHNR and CDR2 FQNEAQ (reference sequence). Trimming cost V 4 bases and J 12 bases, with 21 bases left between them. CDR3 sequence reads: CASSSGGFNMANTF. In DNA form, the CDR3 reads TGTGCCAGCAGCTCCGGAGGGTTCAATATGGCTAACACCTTC.

This clonotype was seen only a few times. The chain has TRBV9 and TRBJ2-1; TRBD2 matches at 8 bases. Germline assignment: CDR1 SGDLS and CDR2 YYNGEE. V was pared by 0 bases and J by 8 bases, with 7 bases of the junction left unmatched. CDR3 length: 15 amino acids. This CDR3 reads CASSVESGGLDEQFF. Written as DNA, the CDR3 is TGTGCCAGCAGCGTAGAATCGGGGGGGCTTGATGAGCAGTTCTTC.

This rearrangement joins TRBV30 to TRBJ2-1, with D hard to call. Deletions cut 2 bases from V and 1 base from J, with 6 bases between. This CDR3 has 13 amino acids. Germline V gene sequence: CDR1 GTSNPN, CDR2 SVGIG (reference sequence). CDR3 nucleotide sequence: TGTGCCTGGAGTTTGGGTTCCTACAATGAGCAGTTCTTC. It encodes CAWSLGSYNEQFF. Complete variable domain (other parts from reference TRBV30 and TRBJ2-1): SQTIHQWPATLVQPVGSPLSLECTVEGTSNPNLYWYRQAAGRGLQLLFYSVGIGQISSEVPQNLSASRPQDRQFILSSKKLLLSDSGFYLCAWSLGSYNEQFFGPGTRLTVL.